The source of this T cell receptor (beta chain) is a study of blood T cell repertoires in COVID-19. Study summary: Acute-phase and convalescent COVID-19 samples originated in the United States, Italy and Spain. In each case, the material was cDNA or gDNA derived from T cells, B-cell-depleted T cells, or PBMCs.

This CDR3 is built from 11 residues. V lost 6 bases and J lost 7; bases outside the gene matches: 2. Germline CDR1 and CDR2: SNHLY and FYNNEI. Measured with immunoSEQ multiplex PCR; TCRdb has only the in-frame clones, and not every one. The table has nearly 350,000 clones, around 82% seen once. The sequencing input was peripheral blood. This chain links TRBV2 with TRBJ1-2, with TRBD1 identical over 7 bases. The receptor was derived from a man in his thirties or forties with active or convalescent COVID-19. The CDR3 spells CASSDRVGYTF. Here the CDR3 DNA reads TGTGCCAGCAGCGACAGGGTTGGCTACACCTTC. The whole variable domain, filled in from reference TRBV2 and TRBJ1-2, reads EPEVTQTPSHQVTQMGQEVILRCVPISNHLYFYWYRQILGQKVEFLVSFYNNEISEKSEIFDDQFSVERPDGSNFTLKIRSTKLEDSAMYFCASSDRVGYTFGSGTRLTVV.